Below, 15 T cell receptor beta chains from the same sample are listed, as sequenced in a study of OX40 agonist ivuxolimab in advanced cancers. The assay was immunoSEQ multiplex PCR, and TCRdb's table has in-frame clones only and misses some. Here the sample spans over 35,000 clones, 89% being singletons. The source was CD4+ or CD8+ T cells sorted from blood, collected in a trial of the OX40 agonist ivuxolimab. The receptors derive from an adult with an advanced solid tumor such as melanoma, head and neck, liver or kidney cancer.

V usage is TRBV7-3 and J usage is TRBJ2-1, with 11 bases lining up with TRBD2. J lost 5 bases, V lost 10 bases, and 22 bases had no gene match. Germline V gene lookup returns CDR1 SGHTA and CDR2 FQGTGA. This CDR3 contains 19 residues. The CDR3 DNA reads TGTGCCACCCAGCGTCCCCAGTGGGGTAGCGGGGGGGAACACAATGAGCAGTTCTTC. This encodes CATQRPQWGSGGEHNEQFF.

J is TRBJ2-1 and V is TRBV9; maybe TRBD2 (6 bases). CDR3 length: 17 amino acids. In germline, CDR1 is SGDLS, CDR2 YYNGEE. With 1 base removed from V and 6 bases from J, the gap between germline ends came to 20 bases. DNA of the CDR3: TGTGCCAGCAGCGTAAATAGGCAGCGGGCCACTCCCAATGAGCAGTTCTTC. Protein sequence: CASSVNRQRATPNEQFF.

This clone has a single count. The J gene is TRBJ2-5, the V gene TRBV9, with D uncertain. V gave up 0 bases and J gave up 4 bases, with 10 bases separating them. This CDR3 has 14 residues. Germline-derived CDR1 and CDR2 are SGDLS and YYNGEE. The CDR3 nucleotides are TGTGCCAGCAGCGTAGAAGGGTCCCCAGAGACCCAGTACTTC. Its translation is CASSVEGSPETQYF.

The CDR3 sequence is CASSPSSRESGTADANYGYTF. In DNA form, the CDR3 reads TGTGCCAGCAGCCCTAGTTCCCGAGAATCCGGGACGGCTGATGCTAACTATGGCTACACCTTC. The V call is TRBV13, the J call TRBJ1-2; D might be TRBD1 (5 bases). Deletions cut 5 bases from V and 0 bases from J, with 31 bases between. The CDR3 has 21 residues. CDR1 and CDR2 from the germline V gene are PRHDT and FYEKMQ (reference sequence). Full variable domain (remainder filled in from reference TRBV13 and TRBJ1-2): AAGVIQSPRHLIKEKRETATLKCYPIPRHDTVYWYQQGPGQDPQFLISFYEKMQSDKGSIPDRFSAQQFSDYHSELNMSSLELGDSALYFCASSPSSRESGTADANYGYTFGSGTRLTVV.

This clone has a single count. This rearrangement joins TRBV11-2 to TRBJ2-7; tentative D call: TRBD1 (5 bases). In germline, CDR1 is SGHAT, CDR2 FQNNGV. The CDR3 runs to 12 residues. Deletions cut 5 bases from V and 3 bases from J, with 8 bases between. CDR3 nucleotides: TGTGCCAGCAGCCTTGACAGCTACGAGCAGTACTTC. Residues: CASSLDSYEQYF.

This rearrangement joins TRBV2 to TRBJ2-7, with TRBD1 matching 9 bases. Trimming removed 6 bases from V and 2 bases from J; junction bases left unmatched: 8. Germline-derived CDR1 and CDR2 are SNHLY and FYNNEI. CDR3 size: 15 residues. The CDR3 bases are TGTGCCAGCAGACCCGGGACAGGGACCACCTACGAGCAGTACTTC. Translating gives CASRPGTGTTYEQYF.

This chain connects TRBV11-2 to TRBJ1-4; D not certain. The CDR3 runs 17 residues. Trimming removed 1 base at V and 3 bases at J, with 15 bases between. Germline assignment: CDR1 SGHAT and CDR2 FQNNGV. The CDR3 loop is CASSLAPWATANEKLFF. The CDR3 nucleotides read TGTGCCAGCAGCTTAGCCCCGTGGGCGACGGCTAATGAAAAACTGTTTTTT.

This rearrangement joins TRBV27 to TRBJ1-4; a weak D match, TRBD1 (6 bases). CDR1 MNHEY and CDR2 SMNVEV come from the germline V gene (reference sequence). This CDR3 region has 14 residues. The germline V and J ends were trimmed by 0 bases and 8 bases, with 10 bases remaining between them. CDR3 sequence reads: CASSLSWGGEKLFF. The CDR3 DNA follows: TGTGCCAGCAGTTTATCATGGGGGGGCGAAAAACTGTTTTTT.

J is TRBJ1-1 and V is TRBV7-9; possibly TRBD1 for D (6 bases). V was clipped by 3 bases and J by 6 bases, with 20 bases between them. CDR3 size: 16 residues. Germline values: CDR1 SEHNR, CDR2 FQNEAQ (reference sequence). CDR3 region: CASSFEAEGDFAEAFF. The CDR3 DNA reads TGTGCCAGCAGCTTTGAAGCGGAGGGGGATTTTGCTGAAGCTTTCTTT. Full variable domain (rest looked up from reference TRBV7-9 and TRBJ1-1): DTGVSQNPRHKITKRGQNVTFRCDPISEHNRLYWYRQTLGQGPEFLTYFQNEAQLEKSRLLSDRFSAERPKGSFSTLEIQRTEQGDSAMYLCASSFEAEGDFAEAFFGQGTRLTVV.

Turning to this clone: One end of the junction is discordant with germline, which a read error may explain. The V and J genes are TRBV27 and TRBJ2-1; D is possibly TRBD2 (6 bases). The CDR3 loop spans 18 amino acids. Germline V CDR1 and CDR2: MNHEY, SMNVEV (reference sequence). CDR3 bases: TGTGCCGGCAGTTCCCCGTTGGGGGGAATGGTAGGAGGCGATGAGCAGTTCTTC. Translating it yields CAGSSPLGGMVGGDEQFF.

The chain uses TRBV6-5 and TRBJ2-7; D is uncertain. This CDR3 region has 11 residues. The germline gives CDR1 MNHEY, CDR2 SVGAGI. Trimming stripped 11 bases from V and 2 bases from J, with 10 bases between. CDR3 nucleotides: TGTGCCGTGGCAGGAACCTACGAGCAGTACTTC. It yields the protein CAVAGTYEQYF.

This clone came up once. The gene calls are TRBV27 and TRBJ1-1; D is unresolved. Germline CDR1 is MNHEY and CDR2 is SMNVEV (reference sequence). V lost 3 bases to trimming and J lost 0 bases, with 8 bases between them. This CDR3 comprises 14 residues. CDR3 in amino acids: CASSFGVMNTEAFF. The CDR3 DNA reads as TGTGCCAGCAGTTTTGGGGTCATGAACACTGAAGCTTTCTTT.

The J gene is TRBJ1-1, the V gene TRBV4-3; D gene ambiguous. V lost 0 bases, J lost 5 bases, and 16 bases lay in between. This CDR3 contains 16 residues. Germline assignment: CDR1 LGHNA and CDR2 YSLEER. This chain's CDR3 is CASSQDHGEGGTEAFF. CDR3 coding DNA: TGCGCCAGCAGCCAAGATCACGGGGAGGGAGGTACTGAAGCTTTCTTT.

The chain has TRBV5-6 and TRBJ2-5, with 14 positions matching TRBD2. This CDR3 has 16 residues. Trimming cost V 4 bases and J 4 bases; bases outside gene matches: 6. Germline values: CDR1 SGHDT, CDR2 YYEEEE. The CDR3 spells CASSPRLAGGLETQYF. Written as DNA, the CDR3 is TGTGCCAGCAGCCCCCGACTAGCGGGGGGGCTAGAGACCCAGTACTTC. The complete variable domain, with remaining parts taken from reference TRBV5-6 and TRBJ2-5, reads DAGVTQSPTHLIKTRGQQVTLRCSPKSGHDTVSWYQQALGQGPQFIFQYYEEEERQRGNFPDRFSGHQFPNYSSELNVNALLLGDSALYLCASSPRLAGGLETQYFGPGTRLLVL.

The DNA of the CDR3 is TGTGCCAGCAGTTGGACAGGGGGAAAGCAGCCCCAGCATTTT. The encoded protein is CASSWTGGKQPQHF. This rearrangement joins TRBV27 to TRBJ1-5; 10 nucleotides line up with TRBD1. CDR1 is MNHEY, CDR2 SMNVEV, per germline (reference sequence). V lost 4 bases and J lost 7; bases outside the gene matches: 4. CDR3 length: 14 amino acids.